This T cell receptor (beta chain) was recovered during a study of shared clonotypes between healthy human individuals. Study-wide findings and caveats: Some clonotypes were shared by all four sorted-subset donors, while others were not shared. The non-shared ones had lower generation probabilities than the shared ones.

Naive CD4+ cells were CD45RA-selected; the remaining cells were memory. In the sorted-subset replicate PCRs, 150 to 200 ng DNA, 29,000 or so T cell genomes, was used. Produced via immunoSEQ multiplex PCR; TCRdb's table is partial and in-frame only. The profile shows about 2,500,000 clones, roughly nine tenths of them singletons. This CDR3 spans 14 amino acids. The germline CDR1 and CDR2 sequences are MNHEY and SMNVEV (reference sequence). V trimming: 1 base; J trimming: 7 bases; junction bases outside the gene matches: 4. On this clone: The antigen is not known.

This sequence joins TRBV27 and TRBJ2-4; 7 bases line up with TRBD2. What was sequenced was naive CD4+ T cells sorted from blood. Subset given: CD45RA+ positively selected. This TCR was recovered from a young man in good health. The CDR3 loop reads CASSLLVGGNIQYF. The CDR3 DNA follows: TGTGCCAGCAGTTTATTGGTCGGGGGGAACATTCAGTACTTC.